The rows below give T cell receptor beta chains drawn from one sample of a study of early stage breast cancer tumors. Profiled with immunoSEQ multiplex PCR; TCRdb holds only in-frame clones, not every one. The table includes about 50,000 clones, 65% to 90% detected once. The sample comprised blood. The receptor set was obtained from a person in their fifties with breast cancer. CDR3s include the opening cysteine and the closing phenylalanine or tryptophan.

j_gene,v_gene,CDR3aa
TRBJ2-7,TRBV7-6,CASSLGPQRTYEQYF
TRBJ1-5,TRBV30,CAWSRQGNQPQHF
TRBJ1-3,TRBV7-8,CASSMVGVDGNTIYF
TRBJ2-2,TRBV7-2,CASSFAGQGNTGELFF
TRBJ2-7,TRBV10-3,CAISQVSYEQYF
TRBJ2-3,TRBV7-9,CASSRTVGAGRTDTQYF
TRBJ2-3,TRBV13,CASSLAGTSGGLRLTDTQYF
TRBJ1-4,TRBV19,CASSLDRDEKLFF
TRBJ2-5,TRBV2,CASYGWERNRETQYF
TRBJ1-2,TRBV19,CASSIRDGDGYGYTF
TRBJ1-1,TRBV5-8,CASSFDRGNTEAFF
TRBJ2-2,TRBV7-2,CASSLDPIAGGNTGELFF
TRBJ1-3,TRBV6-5,CASSYSAGWALYF
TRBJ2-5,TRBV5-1,CASSQQETQYF
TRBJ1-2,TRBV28,CASSSGGDYGYTF
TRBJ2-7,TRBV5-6,CASSLGGRATYEQYF
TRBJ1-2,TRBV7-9,CASSLRDRGQGYTF
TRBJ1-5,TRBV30,CAWSGDSNQPQHF
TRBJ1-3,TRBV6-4,CASSDGGDRDRKSSGNTIYF
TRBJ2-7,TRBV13,CASSLRSGLAETYEQYF
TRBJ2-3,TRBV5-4,CASSSGQGLNTDTQYF
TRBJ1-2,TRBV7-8,CASRLAGTRGYTF
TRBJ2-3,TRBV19,CASSIGGVSTDTQYF
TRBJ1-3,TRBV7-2,CASSFRPSAGNTIYF
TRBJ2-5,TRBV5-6,CASRRVGETQYF
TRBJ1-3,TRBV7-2,CASSLEPGNTIYF
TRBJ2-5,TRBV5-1,CASSLQATYEETQYF